These T cell receptor beta chains were read from a single sample in a study of blood T cell repertoires in COVID-19. This table comes from immunoSEQ multiplex PCR, and its TCRdb copy is limited to in-frame clones, with some not included. This sample carries fewer than 400,000 clones, under 90% of them seen once, and the ten largest clones take roughly 2.8%. Sequenced sample: peripheral blood. The receptors stem from a woman aged 25 to 45 with COVID-19, enrolled during active disease. The conserved cysteine and the conserved F or W are not part of the CDR3 here.

v_gene,j_gene,CDR3aa
TRBV2,TRBJ2-7,ASYSNLRGNEQY
TRBV5-1,TRBJ2-2,ASRDSNTGELF
TRBV5-1,TRBJ2-7,ASSLPSRDEQY
TRBV5-1,TRBJ1-3,ASMTGPGNTIY
TRBV2,TRBJ1-5,ASRPTGSRQPQH
TRBV2,TRBJ1-6,ASSRDRGESPLH
TRBV27,TRBJ2-7,ASSFLASGRVASDEQY
TRBV7-8,TRBJ1-2,ASSYMTPPEGGYT
TRBV9,TRBJ2-7,ASSPSLGGFFEQY
TRBV5-4,TRBJ1-1,ASSLGLNTEAF
TRBV3-1/TRBV3-2,TRBJ1-2,ASSHTGPAYGYT
TRBV29-1,TRBJ2-7,SVGAYSYEQY
TRBV27,TRBJ1-1,ASSLGQGHTEAF
TRBV6-4,TRBJ1-1,ASSDAGGGSTEAF
TRBV5-1,TRBJ2-3,ASSGNRADTQY
TRBV5-1,TRBJ2-2,ASSLGQFTGELF
TRBV3-1/TRBV3-2,TRBJ2-7,ASSQDALWHEQY